This T cell receptor beta chain was captured in a study of T cells in Graves' hyperthyroidism and ophthalmopathy. From RNA transcripts, TCR beta CDR3 regions were amplified. HTBI primers drove first-round RT-PCR of the TCR CDR3. TCRdb reprocessed the multiplex PCR reads via MiXCR and lists one record per CDR3 protein. The sample shows 550,000 to 800,000 distinct CDR3 sequences, 16% of them seen only once. Germline values: CDR1 SGHRS, CDR2 YFSETQ. This CDR3 contains 15 residues. Unmatched junction bases numbered 9, after V lost 4 bases and J lost 3 bases. This clonotype was counted at least ten times. The genes are TRBV5-1 and TRBJ1-1; the match to TRBD1 covers 7 bases. Source material: blood. The clonotype was recovered from a man in his late teens or twenties with Graves' hyperthyroidism. The chain's CDR3 is CASSIQGGADTEAFF. The CDR3 DNA follows: TGCGCCAGCAGCATACAAGGGGGCGCGGACACTGAAGCTTTCTTT.